These 23 T cell receptor beta chains came from one sample sequenced in a study of CD8 T cells in Susac syndrome. Roughly 0.45 to 1 ug RNA was reverse transcribed with random hexamers. TCRdb re-called the immunoSEQ multiplex PCR reads with MiXCR, one entry per CDR3 protein. The sample carries about 120,000 distinct CDR3 sequences, about 93% recorded once. The sample consisted of CD4+ T cells from PBMCs. All receptors derive from a human donor in good health.

The chain employs TRBV19 and TRBJ2-1; 12 bases line up with TRBD2. Germline lookup yields CDR1 LNHDA and CDR2 SQIVND (reference sequence). V was pared by 6 bases and J by 6 bases, with 9 bases of the junction left unmatched. This CDR3 region has 16 residues. CDR3 region: CASSRLGLAGLNEQFF. Here the CDR3 DNA reads TGTGCCAGTAGCCGACTGGGACTAGCGGGTCTCAATGAGCAGTTCTTC.

The chain has TRBV30 and TRBJ2-1; TRBD1 matches 8 bases. CDR3 size: 14 residues. V lost 7 bases to trimming and J lost 2 bases; unmatched junction nucleotides: 7. Looked up from germline, CDR1 is GTSNPN and CDR2 is SVGIG (reference sequence). CDR3 protein: CASTGESTYNEQFF. DNA of the CDR3: TGTGCCTCGACAGGGGAAAGCACCTACAATGAGCAGTTCTTC.

This rearrangement joins TRBV5-1 to TRBJ2-7, with 7 bases matching TRBD1. Unmatched junction bases numbered 6, after V lost 0 bases and J lost 6 bases. The length of the CDR3 is 14 residues. Germline V gene sequence: CDR1 SGHRS, CDR2 YFSETQ. The DNA of the CDR3 is TGCGCCAGCAGCTTGGCCCCGGACAGGACCGAGCAGTACTTC. Translated, it gives CASSLAPDRTEQYF.

This rearrangement joins TRBV7-3 to TRBJ2-1, with 7 bases lining up with TRBD2. The germline V gene encodes CDR1 SGHTA and CDR2 FQGTGA. The CDR3 length is 17 residues. Unmatched junction bases numbered 10, after V lost 5 bases and J lost 0 bases. The CDR3 spells CASSLSDRGSSYNEQFF. For the CDR3, the DNA is TGTGCCAGCAGCCTATCGGACCGCGGGAGCTCCTACAATGAGCAGTTCTTC.

The chain links TRBV4-1 to TRBJ2-4; either TRBD1 or TRBD2 may fit D (5 bases each). CDR1 is MGHRA, CDR2 YSYEKL, per germline. CDR3 size: 14 residues. Trimming took 1 base from V and 4 from J, leaving 8 bases between them. CDR3 loop: CASSQGEGKNIQYF. The CDR3 DNA is TGCGCCAGCAGCCAAGGCGAGGGGAAAAACATTCAGTACTTC.

The rearrangement links TRBV7-2 to TRBJ1-1; TRBD1 is a possible D gene (5 bases). Germline CDR1 reads SGHTA; CDR2 reads FQGNSA. The CDR3 totals 15 residues. Trimming removed 3 bases at V and 4 bases at J, with 15 bases between. The CDR3 loop reads CASSFQAGGGTEAFF. The CDR3 DNA is TGTGCCAGCAGCTTTCAGGCCGGGGGGGGCACTGAAGCTTTCTTT.

The chain is built from TRBV6-5 and TRBJ2-1; 8 bases are a match to TRBD1. Germline CDR1 is MNHEY and CDR2 is SVGAGI. The CDR3 consists of 15 residues. The V gene end was trimmed by 6 bases and the J gene end by 4 bases; junction bases not matched to a gene: 8. The CDR3 sequence: CASRATGDSYNEQFF. CDR3 in DNA: TGTGCCAGCAGGGCGACAGGGGACAGTTACAATGAGCAGTTCTTC.

This CDR3 reads CASSSSAGGDEQFF. Written as DNA, the CDR3 is TGTGCCAGCAGCTCCTCAGCGGGAGGCGATGAGCAGTTCTTC. This chain uses TRBV7-8 with TRBJ2-1; 9 bases fit TRBD2. This CDR3 region has 14 residues. Per the germline V gene, CDR1 is SGHVS and CDR2 is FQNEAQ. J was trimmed by 8 bases and V by 4 bases; bases with no gene match: 6. The entire variable domain, with the rest obtained from reference TRBV7-8 and TRBJ2-1, is as follows: GAGVSQSPRYKVAKRGQDVALRCDPISGHVSLFWYQQALGQGPEFLTYFQNEAQLDKSGLPSDRFFAERPEGSVSTLKIQRTQQEDSAVYLCASSSSAGGDEQFFGPGTRLTVL.

V usage is TRBV7-8 and J usage is TRBJ2-7; a weak D match, TRBD2 (6 bases). In germline, CDR1 is SGHVS, CDR2 FQNEAQ. The CDR3 has 15 residues. The V gene lost 3 bases and the J gene lost 0 bases, with 12 bases spanning the gap. The CDR3 coding sequence is TGTGCCAGCAGCTTGGGGTTCGGGAGCTCCTACGAGCAGTACTTC. The encoded protein is CASSLGFGSSYEQYF.

The CDR3 DNA reads as TGCGCCAGCAGCCAAGAAAGATGGGACAGGGGCTATGGCTACACCTTC. It yields the protein CASSQERWDRGYGYTF. The chain couples TRBV4-3 to TRBJ1-2, with 10 bases fitting TRBD1. The CDR3 runs to 16 residues. The germline V gene has CDR1 LGHNA and CDR2 YSLEER. After removal of 0 bases from V and 4 bases from J, the junction contained 5 bases not matched to a gene.

This rearrangement joins TRBV7-2 to TRBJ2-5; no definite D call. Between the trimmed V and J ends, which lost 5 bases and 1 base, there was a span of 8 bases. This CDR3 is 13 amino acids long. The germline gives CDR1 SGHTA, CDR2 FQGNSA. Here the CDR3 reads CASSTPFQETQYF. The CDR3 DNA follows: TGTGCCAGCAGCACACCGTTCCAAGAGACCCAGTACTTC.

CDR3 in DNA: TGTGCCAGCAGCCGTATTCCTAGCGGTAGCACAGATACGCAGTATTTT. This sequence encodes CASSRIPSGSTDTQYF. The chain couples TRBV6-2 or TRBV6-3 to TRBJ2-3; 7 bases match TRBD2. J was trimmed by 0 bases and V by 6 bases; bases with no gene match: 9. Germline V gene sequence: CDR1 MNHEY, CDR2 SVGEGT. The CDR3 has 16 residues.

The rearrangement uses TRBV25-1 and TRBJ2-3; no clear D gene. Trimming stripped 3 bases from V and 4 bases from J, with 11 bases between. Germline CDR1 MGHDK, CDR2 SYGVNS. The CDR3 has 14 residues. The CDR3 is CASSDLTPSDTQYF. CDR3 bases: TGTGCCAGCAGTGATCTTACCCCCTCAGATACGCAGTATTTT.

The V call is TRBV6-1, the J call TRBJ2-5; D not resolved. Germline V gene data show CDR1 as MNHNS and CDR2 as SASEGT. The V end lost 1 base, the J end lost 3 bases, and 9 bases lay between the germline ends. This CDR3 has 14 residues. CDR3 sequence (DNA): TGTGCCAGCAGTGAAGGGCCGGATAAAGAGACCCAGTACTTC. Translated: CASSEGPDKETQYF.

The J gene is TRBJ2-3, the V gene TRBV12-3 or TRBV12-4, with D perhaps TRBD1 or TRBD2 (5 bases each). Trimming took off 6 bases at V and 11 bases at J, with 15 bases between the two ends. The CDR3 loop spans 12 amino acids. The CDR3 loop reads CASSSPGPGQYF. The CDR3 coding sequence is TGTGCCAGCAGCTCTCCGGGACCCGGGCAGTATTTT.

The chain carries TRBV6-1 and TRBJ2-7; the D gene is possibly TRBD2 (7 bases). V gave up 6 bases and J gave up 0 bases, with 21 bases separating them. CDR3 length equals 17 residues. Per germline, CDR1 MNHNS and CDR2 SASEGT. The CDR3 spells CASSRGGDAVFSYEQYF. The CDR3 nucleotides are TGTGCCAGCAGCCGAGGGGGGGACGCAGTCTTCTCCTACGAGCAGTACTTC.

This clonotype was observed a handful of times. The chain links TRBV6-2 or TRBV6-3 to TRBJ1-1; no clear D gene. The CDR3 spans 13 residues. Germline CDR1 reads MNHEY; CDR2 reads SVGEGT. Deletions cut 2 bases from V and 5 bases from J, with 9 bases between. The CDR3 loop is CASSYQSWTEAFF. CDR3 sequence (DNA): TGTGCCAGCAGTTACCAGAGTTGGACTGAAGCTTTCTTT.

V is TRBV5-4 and J is TRBJ1-2; D is unclear. V was clipped by 0 bases and J by 3 bases, with 6 bases between them. Germline V gene sequence: CDR1 SGHNT, CDR2 YYREEE (reference sequence). The CDR3 has 13 residues. CDR3 in amino acids: CASSLEGYYGYTF. CDR3 coding DNA: TGTGCCAGCAGCTTGGAAGGGTACTATGGCTACACCTTC.

The chain links TRBV29-1 to TRBJ1-2; no reliable D call. V lost 6 bases and J lost 8, with 10 bases in between. CDR3 length: 10 residues. The germline gives CDR1 SQVTM, CDR2 ANQGSEA. CDR3 DNA: TGCAGCGTCGACCGTGCGGGCTACACCTTC. Translating gives CSVDRAGYTF.

This clonotype showed up just a few times. V is TRBV7-2 and J is TRBJ2-5; D may be TRBD2 (5 bases). Deletions cut 5 bases from V and 2 bases from J, with 15 bases between. The CDR3 sequence is 15 residues long. The germline V gene has CDR1 SGHTA and CDR2 FQGNSA. CDR3 residues: CASSPSRADQETQYF. DNA of the CDR3: TGTGCCAGCAGCCCTTCGCGGGCGGATCAAGAGACCCAGTACTTC.

The V call is TRBV5-1, the J call TRBJ1-1; TRBD1 might be the D (5 bases). The length of the CDR3 is 14 residues. The V end was cut by 4 bases, the J end by 2 bases, with 12 bases between. Germline V CDR1 and CDR2: SGHRS, YFSETQ. CDR3 sequence: CASSAGTGNTEAFF. The CDR3 region has the DNA TGCGCCAGCAGCGCCGGGACGGGTAACACTGAAGCTTTCTTT.

The chain links TRBV7-9 to TRBJ2-3, with TRBD2 as a possible D gene (6 bases). In germline, CDR1 is SEHNR, CDR2 FQNEAQ (reference sequence). Trimming removed 6 bases at V and 5 bases at J, with 12 bases between. The CDR3 covers 13 residues. CDR3 DNA sequence: TGTGCCAGCAGATACGGGAGTGGAGATACGCAGTATTTT. It is translated as CASRYGSGDTQYF.

The chain links TRBV24-1 to TRBJ2-1, with D possibly being TRBD1 or TRBD2 (5 bases each). The CDR3 loop spans 14 amino acids. V shed 2 bases and J shed 7 bases, with 11 bases lying between them. Germline lookup yields CDR1 KGHDR and CDR2 SFDVKD. CDR3 residues: CATSDSGPWNEQFF. The CDR3 DNA follows: TGTGCCACCAGTGATTCGGGACCCTGGAATGAGCAGTTCTTC.